This TCR beta chain emerged from a study of OX40 agonist ivuxolimab in advanced cancers. On the study more broadly: Patients were given ivuxolimab, an antibody that agonizes OX40 (CD134).

The CDR3 runs 14 residues. The ends lost 3 bases at V and 2 bases at J; junction bases unmatched: 1. The V gene's germline CDR1 is SNHLY and CDR2 FYNNEI. Study observations and caveats: Researchers did not establish what antigens the expanded peripheral T cells target. At 0.1 to 3.0 mg/kg and by week 6, CD4+ and CD8+ T cells in the blood had expanded clonally.

This table comes from immunoSEQ multiplex PCR, and its TCRdb copy is limited to in-frame clones, with some not included. The sample holds nearly 50,000 clones, over 90% seen once. With respect to this clone: The antigen is unknown.

The rearrangement uses TRBV2 and TRBJ2-1; 7 bases match TRBD1. Sequences were derived from CD4+ or CD8+ T cells sorted from blood, sampled in a trial of the OX40 agonist ivuxolimab. The clonotype comes from an adult with an advanced solid tumor such as melanoma, head and neck, liver or kidney cancer. Here the CDR3 DNA reads TGTGCCAGCAGTGATGACAGGGCCTACAATGAGCAGTTCTTC. Its protein product is CASSDDRAYNEQFF.